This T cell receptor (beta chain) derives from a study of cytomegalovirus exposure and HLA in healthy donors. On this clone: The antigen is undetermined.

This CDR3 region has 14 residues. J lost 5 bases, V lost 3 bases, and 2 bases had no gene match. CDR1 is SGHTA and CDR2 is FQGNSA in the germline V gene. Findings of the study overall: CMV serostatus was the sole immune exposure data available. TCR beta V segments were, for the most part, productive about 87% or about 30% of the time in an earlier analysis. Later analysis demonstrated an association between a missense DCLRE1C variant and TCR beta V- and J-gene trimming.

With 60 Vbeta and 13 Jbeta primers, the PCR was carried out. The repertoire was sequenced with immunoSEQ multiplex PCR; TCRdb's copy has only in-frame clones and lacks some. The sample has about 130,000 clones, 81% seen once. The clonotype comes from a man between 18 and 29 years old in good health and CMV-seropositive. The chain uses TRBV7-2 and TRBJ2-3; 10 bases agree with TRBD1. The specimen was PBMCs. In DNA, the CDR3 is TGTGCCAGCAGCTTTGGACAGGGGGGAGATACGCAGTATTTT. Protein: CASSFGQGGDTQYF.